These 11 T cell receptor beta chains originate from one sample sequenced in a study of blood T cell repertoires in COVID-19. Sequenced by immunoSEQ multiplex PCR; TCRdb stores in-frame clones only, minus some. Here the sample spans under 250,000 clones, 86% being singletons. Sequencing input: peripheral blood. Receptor source: a man aged 80 or over with acute or convalescent COVID-19.

This clone was recorded once. The chain couples TRBV6-5 to TRBJ2-7; D is uncertain. The CDR3 consists of 10 residues. Germline V gene data show CDR1 as MNHEY and CDR2 as SVGAGI. Trimming left V 4 bases short and J 9 bases short, with 7 bases between. CDR3 DNA: TGTGCCAGCAGTTTTACGGTGCAGTACTTC. This translates into CASSFTVQYF.

This clone was recorded only once. The V gene is TRBV4-3, the J gene TRBJ2-2, with 7 bases lining up with TRBD1. After removal of 0 bases from V and 7 bases from J, the junction contained 11 bases not matched to a gene. This CDR3 spans 17 amino acids. Germline CDR1 LGHNA, CDR2 YSLEER. CDR3 sequence (DNA): TGCGCCAGCAGCCAAGAATCGGGGACAGCATGGGACGGGGAGCTGTTTTTT. Protein product: CASSQESGTAWDGELFF.

The chain has TRBV9 and TRBJ2-7; 9 positions match TRBD1. The ends lost 2 bases at V and 2 bases at J; junction bases unmatched: 2. Germline lookup yields CDR1 SGDLS and CDR2 YYNGEE. The CDR3 has 14 amino acids. DNA of the CDR3: TGTGCCAGCAGCGTTGGGACAGGGCCCTACGAGCAGTACTTC. Translation gives CASSVGTGPYEQYF.

V is TRBV2 and J is TRBJ2-7; D is perhaps TRBD2 (6 bases). CDR1 and CDR2 (germline): SNHLY, FYNNEI. V lost 6 bases and J lost 2, with 11 bases in between. CDR3 length equals 13 residues. In DNA, the CDR3 is TGTGCCAGCAGGTATCAGCGGGCCTACGAGCAGTACTTC. It specifies CASRYQRAYEQYF.

This chain joins TRBV5-1 and TRBJ2-1, with 7 positions matching TRBD2. Germline-derived CDR1 and CDR2 are SGHRS and YFSETQ. Trimming cost V 0 bases and J 0 bases; bases outside gene matches: 6. This CDR3 contains 17 residues. CDR3 coding DNA: TGCGCCAGCAGCTTGGCCGGGCTAGCGGCCTCCTACAATGAGCAGTTCTTC. Its protein product is CASSLAGLAASYNEQFF.

CDR3 protein: CSVRGWTNEKLFF. In DNA form, the CDR3 reads TGCAGCGTGAGGGGGTGGACTAATGAAAAACTGTTTTTT. V and J are TRBV29-1 and TRBJ1-4; D is perhaps TRBD1 (6 bases). The CDR3 length is 13 residues. V lost 6 bases, J lost 2 bases, and 10 bases lay in between. The germline V gene has CDR1 SQVTM and CDR2 ANQGSEA.

This sequence joins TRBV5-1 and TRBJ2-3, with 15 nucleotides matching TRBD2. The germline V gene encodes CDR1 SGHRS and CDR2 YFSETQ. After removal of 3 bases from V and 4 bases from J, the junction contained 12 bases not matched to a gene. This CDR3 region has 19 residues. This chain's CDR3 is CASSSGLAGGMVVPDTQYF. CDR3 DNA: TGCGCCAGCAGCTCGGGACTAGCGGGAGGAATGGTCGTCCCAGATACGCAGTATTTT.

The J gene is TRBJ1-1, the V gene TRBV2; 7 bases match TRBD1. Losses at the gene ends were 5 bases for V and 6 bases for J; bases not matched to a gene: 15. This CDR3 contains 16 residues. The germline V gene encodes CDR1 SNHLY and CDR2 FYNNEI. The CDR3 is CASSYSKQGRIAEAFF. The CDR3 DNA reads as TGTGCCAGCAGTTACTCCAAACAGGGGAGAATCGCTGAAGCTTTCTTT. The variable domain in full, completed from reference TRBV2 and TRBJ1-1, reads EPEVTQTPSHQVTQMGQEVILRCVPISNHLYFYWYRQILGQKVEFLVSFYNNEISEKSEIFDDQFSVERPDGSNFTLKIRSTKLEDSAMYFCASSYSKQGRIAEAFFGQGTRLTVV.

This clone showed up just once. V is TRBV14 and J is TRBJ1-2; D is unresolved. The V gene lost 1 base and the J gene lost 8 bases, with 8 bases spanning the gap. The length of the CDR3 is 12 residues. Germline V lookup: CDR1 SGHDN, CDR2 FVKESK. The DNA for the CDR3 is TGTGCCAGCAGCCAAGGGTCCGGGGGCTACACCTTC. It specifies CASSQGSGGYTF.

The chain links TRBV19 to TRBJ2-7, with TRBD1 matching 12 bases. The CDR3 loop spans 14 amino acids. Germline V lookup: CDR1 LNHDA, CDR2 SQIVND (reference sequence). V was pared by 9 bases and J by 3 bases, with 6 bases of the junction left unmatched. The DNA for the CDR3 is TGTGCCAGGCAGGGGACAGGGGGCGGCTACGAGCAGTACTTC. Its translation is CARQGTGGGYEQYF.

This chain joins TRBV3-1 (or the pseudogene TRBV3-2) and TRBJ2-7; D remains unclear. Trimming took 4 bases from V and 5 from J, leaving 6 bases between them. This CDR3 has 11 amino acids. Germline CDR1 and CDR2: LGHDT and YNNKEL (reference sequence). The CDR3 loop reads CASSRRDEQYF. The DNA of the CDR3 is TGTGCCAGCAGCCGCCGAGACGAGCAGTACTTC.